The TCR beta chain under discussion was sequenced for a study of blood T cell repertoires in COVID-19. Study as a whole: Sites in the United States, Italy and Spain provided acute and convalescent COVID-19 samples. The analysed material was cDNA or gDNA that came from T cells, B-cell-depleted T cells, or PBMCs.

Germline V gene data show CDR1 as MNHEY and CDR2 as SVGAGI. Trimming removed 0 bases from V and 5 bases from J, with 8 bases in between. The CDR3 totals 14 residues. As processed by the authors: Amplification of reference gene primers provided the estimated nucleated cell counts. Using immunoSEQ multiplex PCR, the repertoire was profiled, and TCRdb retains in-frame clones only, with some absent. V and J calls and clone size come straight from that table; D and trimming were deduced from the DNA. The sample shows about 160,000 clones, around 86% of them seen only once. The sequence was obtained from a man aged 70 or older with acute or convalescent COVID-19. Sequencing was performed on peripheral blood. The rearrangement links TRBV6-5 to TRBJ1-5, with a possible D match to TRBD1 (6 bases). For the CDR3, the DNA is TGTGCCAGCAGTTACTCGGGGGCGGATCAGCCCCAGCATTTT. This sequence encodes CASSYSGADQPQHF.